The 11 T cell receptor beta chains given below trace back to one sample, sequenced in a study of shared clonotypes between healthy human individuals. Generated by immunoSEQ multiplex PCR, the TCRdb table keeps only in-frame clones and is missing some. The sample contains fewer than 650,000 clones, less than 80% of which appear only once. The sample comprised PBMCs. The receptors were gathered from a woman aged 40 to 50 in good health. Some clones in this sample may be carry-over from other donors' samples.

The chain links TRBV7-9 to TRBJ2-1; 8 bases are a match to TRBD2. The CDR3 is made up of 15 amino acids. J gave up 9 bases and V 2 bases, and 9 bases lay outside the gene matches. Germline CDR1 and CDR2: SEHNR and FQNEAQ (reference sequence). CDR3 DNA: TGTGCCAGCAGCTTACCCGGACTAGCCCCGGGTGAGCAGTTCTTC. Translation gives CASSLPGLAPGEQFF.

The sample holds one count of this clone. This chain joins TRBV4-1 and TRBJ2-1, with D perhaps TRBD2 (6 bases). This CDR3 comprises 15 residues. The V end lost 1 base, the J end lost 1 base, and 8 bases lay between the germline ends. CDR1 and CDR2 (germline): MGHRA, YSYEKL. CDR3 region: CASSQVGRSYNEQFF. CDR3 bases: TGCGCCAGCAGCCAAGTCGGGAGATCCTACAATGAGCAGTTCTTC.

V usage is TRBV11-2 and J usage is TRBJ2-7; no firm D call. This CDR3 comprises 14 residues. Per the germline V gene, CDR1 is SGHAT and CDR2 is FQNNGV. V lost 2 bases and J lost 2, with 10 bases in between. The CDR3 DNA reads TGTGCCAGCAGCTTAAATCGGCAGACCTACGAGCAGTACTTC. This translates into CASSLNRQTYEQYF.

This rearrangement joins TRBV5-6 to TRBJ2-3; D unclear. The length of the CDR3 is 16 residues. Trimming shortened V by 0 bases and J by 0 bases, and 11 bases separated the two germline ends. Germline CDR1 SGHDT, CDR2 YYEEEE. The CDR3 reads CASSLEPGVSTDTQYF. The DNA for the CDR3 is TGTGCCAGCAGCTTGGAGCCCGGAGTTAGCACAGATACGCAGTATTTT.

With respect to this clone: One junction end does not reproduce the germline sequence, and a read error may be involved. This chain links TRBV2 with TRBJ2-7; D is perhaps TRBD2 (6 bases). CDR3 size: 14 residues. Germline CDR1 and CDR2: SNHLY and FYNNEI. The DNA of the CDR3 is TGTGCCAGCAGGCCGGTGGAGGGTTCCTACGGGCAGTACTTC. Amino acid sequence: CASRPVEGSYGQYF.

The chain recombines TRBV5-1 with TRBJ2-5; D not resolved. Germline values: CDR1 SGHRS, CDR2 YFSETQ. V lost 0 bases and J lost 5, with 11 bases in between. The CDR3 is 14 amino acids. CDR3 loop: CASSLAGVSETQYF. The CDR3 nucleotides are TGCGCCAGCAGCTTGGCCGGAGTCAGCGAGACCCAGTACTTC.

The chain links TRBV2 to TRBJ1-4, with 8 bases fitting TRBD1. Germline CDR1 and CDR2: SNHLY and FYNNEI. The CDR3 length is 14 residues. V dropped 7 bases and J dropped 3; count of bases not matched to a gene: 4. DNA for the CDR3: TGTGCCAGCACCGTGACAGGGGCTAATGAAAAACTGTTTTTT. It encodes CASTVTGANEKLFF.

V is TRBV9 and J is TRBJ2-7; 9 bases agree with TRBD2. The CDR3 length is 16 residues. Germline CDR1 SGDLS, CDR2 YYNGEE. With V trimmed by 4 bases and J by 1 base, 9 bases remained unmatched. CDR3 in amino acids: CASSKGAGGNSYEQYF. DNA of the CDR3: TGTGCCAGCAGCAAAGGTGCGGGGGGGAATTCCTACGAGCAGTACTTC.

Turning to this clone: At the DNA level, this CDR3 is encoded by other sequences in the same sample as well. The CDR3: CASSLIHEQYF. The CDR3 DNA sequence: TGTGCCAGCAGCTTAATACACGAGCAGTACTTC. The chain carries TRBV7-2 and TRBJ2-7; no reliable D call. V was cut by 2 bases and J by 5 bases, with 4 bases left in between. Germline CDR1 reads SGHTA; CDR2 reads FQGNSA. This CDR3 comprises 11 residues.

The rearrangement uses TRBV5-4 and TRBJ2-2; the D gene could be TRBD1 or TRBD2 (6 bases each). V lost 4 bases and J 2 bases, leaving 15 bases between the germline ends. Germline assignment: CDR1 SGHNT and CDR2 YYREEE (reference sequence). The CDR3 covers 16 residues. CDR3 amino acids: CASSTPRGRNTGELFF. The CDR3 DNA follows: TGTGCCAGCAGCACCCCCCGGGGGCGCAACACCGGGGAGCTGTTTTTT.

The chain couples TRBV28 to TRBJ2-1; TRBD2 matches 9 bases. After removal of 3 bases from V and 9 bases from J, the junction contained 15 bases not matched to a gene. Germline V gene sequence: CDR1 MDHEN, CDR2 SYDVKM. The CDR3 spans 17 residues. As DNA, the CDR3 is TGTGCCAGCAGTTTTTTTAGTAGGGCTAGCGGGATGGGTGAGCAGTTCTTC. This codes for CASSFFSRASGMGEQFF.